These 21 T cell receptor beta chains share one sample of origin, sequenced in a study of CD8 T cells in Susac syndrome. After extraction with the RNeasy kit, about 0.45 to 1 ug of the RNA was reverse transcribed using random hexamers. TCRdb used MiXCR to reprocess the immunoSEQ multiplex PCR reads, holding one entry per CDR3 protein. This sample yields approximately 190,000 distinct CDR3 sequences, of which around 95% are seen a single time; around 0.096% belongs to the top ten. The specimen sequenced was CD4+ T cells from PBMCs. These receptors were obtained from a human donor with Susac syndrome.

The genes are TRBV6-1 and TRBJ2-2; no firm D call. V was pared by 4 bases and J by 4 bases, with 13 bases between. CDR3 length equals 15 residues. The germline gives CDR1 MNHNS, CDR2 SASEGT. In nucleotides, the CDR3 is TGTGCCAGCAGTGGACGTAACTCGGGCACCGGGGAGCTGTTTTTT. Amino acids: CASSGRNSGTGELFF.

The V and J genes are TRBV20-1 and TRBJ2-1; TRBD1 matches 9 bases. The V gene end was trimmed by 5 bases and the J gene end by 7 bases; junction bases not matched to a gene: 12. CDR1 and CDR2 (germline): DFQATT, SNEGSKA (reference sequence). The CDR3 sequence is 15 residues long. Here the CDR3 DNA reads TGCAGTGCTCCCCTTATGGACAGGGGCAGGAATGAGCAGTTCTTC. This gives the protein CSAPLMDRGRNEQFF.

The V gene is TRBV12-3 or TRBV12-4, the J gene TRBJ2-7; 10 bases line up with TRBD1. The CDR3 extends over 14 amino acids. The V and J ends lost 7 bases and 6 bases, in that order; junction bases with no gene match: 9. The CDR3, as DNA: TGTGCCAGCACTCTACGGGACAGGGGAGGCGAGCAGTACTTC. Translation: CASTLRDRGGEQYF.

The chain uses TRBV18 and TRBJ1-4; a possible D gene is TRBD1 (6 bases). The CDR3 has 16 amino acids. The germline V gene has CDR1 KGHSH and CDR2 LQKENI. V shed 3 bases and J shed 5 bases, with 16 bases lying between them. The chain's CDR3 is CASSPIRTVGNEKLFF. CDR3 in DNA: TGTGCCAGCTCACCGATACGGACAGTGGGGAATGAAAAACTGTTTTTT.

This clonotype was recorded once. The chain carries TRBV20-1 and TRBJ2-7; no reliable D call. In germline, CDR1 is DFQATT, CDR2 SNEGSKA (reference sequence). Trimming removed 5 bases at V and 6 bases at J, with 14 bases between. The CDR3 runs 12 residues. The CDR3, as DNA: TGCAGTGCTCCGGGTCGACGCTTCGAGCAGTACTTC. This translates into CSAPGRRFEQYF.

The chain couples TRBV18 to TRBJ2-6, with 8 bases fitting TRBD1. The V gene's germline CDR1 is KGHSH and CDR2 LQKENI. The trim removed 2 bases at V and 1 base at J, leaving 10 bases unmatched. The CDR3 has 19 amino acids. CDR3 nucleotide sequence: TGTGCCAGCTCACCATTGCAGGGGGCTTTCCTATCTGGGGCCAACGTCCTGACTTTC. Translation: CASSPLQGAFLSGANVLTF.

The genes are TRBV5-1 and TRBJ2-3; no firm D call. The germline CDR1 and CDR2 sequences are SGHRS and YFSETQ. The CDR3 is 12 amino acids. With 4 bases removed from V and 6 bases from J, the gap between germline ends came to 9 bases. The CDR3 nucleotides read TGCGCCAGCAGCGGGGATTCGGATACGCAGTATTTT. It codes for CASSGDSDTQYF.

The chain recombines TRBV6-5 with TRBJ2-7; 7 nucleotides line up with TRBD1. This CDR3 contains 15 residues. CDR1 is MNHEY, CDR2 SVGAGI, per germline. V lost 6 bases to trimming and J lost 2 bases; unmatched junction nucleotides: 10. The CDR3 DNA reads TGTGCCAGCAGCGCACAGGGGCCCACTACCTACGAGCAGTACTTC. Its translation is CASSAQGPTTYEQYF.

The V gene is TRBV3-1, the J gene TRBJ2-5, with a tentative D call TRBD2 (6 bases). There are 19 residues in the CDR3. Trimming stripped 0 bases from V and 2 bases from J, with 22 bases between. Germline values: CDR1 LGHDT, CDR2 YNNKEL (reference sequence). The CDR3 is CASSQDVLGTGVLQETQYF. DNA for the CDR3: TGTGCCAGCAGCCAAGATGTGCTTGGAACGGGGGTACTTCAAGAGACCCAGTACTTC.

V gene TRBV30 combines with J gene TRBJ1-5; D perhaps matches TRBD1 (5 bases). The CDR3 is 15 residues long. The V gene's germline CDR1 is GTSNPN and CDR2 SVGIG (reference sequence). V was trimmed by 0 bases and J by 5 bases, leaving 14 bases between them. As DNA, the CDR3 is TGTGCCTGGAGTGTGGGACCAAGCCTCGATCAGCCCCAGCATTTT. Protein sequence: CAWSVGPSLDQPQHF.

The chain carries TRBV20-1 and TRBJ1-1; D perhaps matches TRBD1 (6 bases). The V and J ends lost 5 bases and 4 bases respectively, with 11 bases between them. The CDR3 spans 12 residues. Looked up from germline, CDR1 is DFQATT and CDR2 is SNEGSKA (reference sequence). CDR3 sequence: CSASGGGTEAFF. As DNA, the CDR3 is TGCAGTGCTTCCGGGGGCGGCACTGAAGCTTTCTTT.

The CDR3 loop reads CASSRYPGQGFGQPQHF. The CDR3 region has the DNA TGTGCCAGCAGCCGCTACCCCGGACAGGGGTTTGGTCAGCCCCAGCATTTT. The V gene is TRBV7-6, the J gene TRBJ1-5, with 9 bases lining up with TRBD1. V shed 5 bases and J 6 bases; nucleotides not matched to a gene: 14. The CDR3 extends over 17 amino acids. Germline V lookup: CDR1 SGHVS, CDR2 FNYEAQ.

The gene calls are TRBV6-5 and TRBJ2-2; D call uncertain. CDR1 MNHEY and CDR2 SVGAGI come from the germline V gene. This CDR3 is 14 amino acids long. V was shortened by 5 bases and J by 4 bases, with 11 bases between the two germline ends. CDR3 in amino acids: CASSPPPRTGELFF. The CDR3 nucleotides read TGTGCCAGCAGTCCCCCCCCACGCACCGGGGAGCTGTTTTTT.

V and J are TRBV20-1 and TRBJ2-3, with 7 bases matching TRBD1. The CDR3 is 13 amino acids. V was clipped by 3 bases and J by 5 bases; unmatched bases: 5. Germline CDR1 and CDR2: DFQATT and SNEGSKA (reference sequence). DNA for the CDR3: TGCAGTGCTAGTGGACAGGTCCAAGATACGCAGTATTTT. It specifies CSASGQVQDTQYF.

This chain uses TRBV29-1 with TRBJ2-1; D tentatively fits TRBD1 or TRBD2 (6 bases each). With 3 bases removed from V and 2 bases from J, the gap between germline ends came to 11 bases. This CDR3 spans 14 amino acids. Germline V gene data show CDR1 as SQVTM and CDR2 as ANQGSEA. In DNA form, the CDR3 reads TGCAGCGTTGAGTCGGGGGACACCTACAATGAGCAGTTCTTC. Amino acids: CSVESGDTYNEQFF.

The rearrangement joins TRBV29-1 to TRBJ2-1; 9 positions match TRBD1. V lost 3 bases to trimming and J lost 8 bases; unmatched junction nucleotides: 2. From germline, CDR1 is SQVTM and CDR2 ANQGSEA. This CDR3 is built from 12 residues. CDR3 bases: TGCAGCGTTGATCGGGACAGGGATGAGCAGTTCTTC. Protein product: CSVDRDRDEQFF.

The chain is built from TRBV15 and TRBJ1-2; no firm D call. Germline lookup yields CDR1 LNHNV and CDR2 YYDKDF (reference sequence). Trimming pared 0 bases from V and 5 bases from J, leaving 7 bases between. This CDR3 spans 13 amino acids. CDR3 amino acids: CATSRDQQYGYTF. CDR3 nucleotide sequence: TGTGCCACCAGCAGAGATCAGCAATATGGCTACACCTTC.

The V gene is TRBV4-2, the J gene TRBJ1-5; D gene uncertain. CDR1 LGHNA and CDR2 YNFKEQ come from the germline V gene. The CDR3 is 15 amino acids. V dropped 4 bases and J dropped 8 bases, with 18 bases sitting between them. CDR3 amino acids: CASSPLEGRQEPQHF. As DNA, the CDR3 is TGTGCCAGCAGCCCCCTAGAAGGACGCCAAGAGCCCCAGCATTTT.

This clonotype was picked up one time. This chain uses TRBV6-1 with TRBJ2-4; D is unresolved. The CDR3 totals 16 residues. From germline, CDR1 is MNHNS and CDR2 SASEGT. Trimming shortened V by 5 bases and J by 2 bases, and 16 bases separated the two germline ends. The CDR3 sequence is CASSPRLAVSKNIQYF. For the CDR3, the DNA is TGTGCCAGCAGTCCCCGACTCGCCGTGTCCAAAAACATTCAGTACTTC.

The V call is TRBV4-1, the J call TRBJ1-4; no reliable D call. Germline CDR1 and CDR2: MGHRA and YSYEKL. The V and J ends lost 2 bases and 2 bases respectively, with 6 bases between them. The CDR3 extends over 14 amino acids. The CDR3 coding sequence is TGCGCCAGCAGCCAACCGGGTACTAATGAAAAACTGTTTTTT. It specifies CASSQPGTNEKLFF.

This clonotype was seen a single time. The chain couples TRBV20-1 to TRBJ2-3; the D is unclear. This CDR3 region has 12 residues. The V end was cut by 8 bases, the J end by 2 bases, with 11 bases between. The germline gives CDR1 DFQATT, CDR2 SNEGSKA (reference sequence). Here the CDR3 reads CSSEVDTDTQYF. The CDR3 DNA is TGCAGTTCGGAAGTAGACACAGATACGCAGTATTTT.